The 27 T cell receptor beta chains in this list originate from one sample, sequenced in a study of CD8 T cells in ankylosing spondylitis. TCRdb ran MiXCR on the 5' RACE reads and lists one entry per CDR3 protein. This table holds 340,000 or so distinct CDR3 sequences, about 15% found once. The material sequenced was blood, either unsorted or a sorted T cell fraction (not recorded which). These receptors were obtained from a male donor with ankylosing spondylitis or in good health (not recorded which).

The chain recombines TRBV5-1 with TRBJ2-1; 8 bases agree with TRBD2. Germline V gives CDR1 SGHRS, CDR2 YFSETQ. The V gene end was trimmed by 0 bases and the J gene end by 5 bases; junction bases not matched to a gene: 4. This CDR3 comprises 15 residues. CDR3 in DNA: TGCGCCAGCAGCTTGGAGGTAGCGGGGAACAATGAGCAGTTCTTC. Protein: CASSLEVAGNNEQFF.

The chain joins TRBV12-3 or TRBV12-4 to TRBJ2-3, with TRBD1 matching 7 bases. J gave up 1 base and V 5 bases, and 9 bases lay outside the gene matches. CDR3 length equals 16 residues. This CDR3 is CASSLTTDRRTDTQYF. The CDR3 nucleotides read TGTGCCAGCAGTCTAACCACGGACAGGCGCACAGATACGCAGTATTTT.

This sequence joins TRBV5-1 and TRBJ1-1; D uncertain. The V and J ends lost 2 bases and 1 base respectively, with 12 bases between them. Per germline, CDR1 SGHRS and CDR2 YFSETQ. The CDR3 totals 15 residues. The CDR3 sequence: CASSFNAGTNTEAFF. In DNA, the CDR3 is TGCGCCAGCAGCTTCAATGCAGGCACGAACACTGAAGCTTTCTTT.

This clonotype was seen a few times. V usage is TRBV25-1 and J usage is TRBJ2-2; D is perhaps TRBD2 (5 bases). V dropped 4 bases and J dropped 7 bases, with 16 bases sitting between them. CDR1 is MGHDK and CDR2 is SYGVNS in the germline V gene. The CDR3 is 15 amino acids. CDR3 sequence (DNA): TGTGCCAGCAGTGGAAGGAGAGGGTCCGGCGGGGAGCTGTTTTTT. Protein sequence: CASSGRRGSGGELFF.

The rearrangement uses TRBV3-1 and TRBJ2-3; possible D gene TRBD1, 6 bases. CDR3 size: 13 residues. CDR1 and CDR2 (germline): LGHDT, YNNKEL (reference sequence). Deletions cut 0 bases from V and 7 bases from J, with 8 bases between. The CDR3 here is CASSQEGANTQYF. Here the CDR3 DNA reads TGTGCCAGCAGCCAAGAGGGGGCAAATACGCAGTATTTT.

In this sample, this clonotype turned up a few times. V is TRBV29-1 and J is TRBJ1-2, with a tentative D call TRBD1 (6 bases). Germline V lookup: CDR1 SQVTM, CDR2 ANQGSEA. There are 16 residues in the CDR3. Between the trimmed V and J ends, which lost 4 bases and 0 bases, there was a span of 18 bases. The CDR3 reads CSVGGQKNPANYGYTF. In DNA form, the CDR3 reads TGCAGCGTTGGCGGACAGAAAAACCCCGCTAACTATGGCTACACCTTC. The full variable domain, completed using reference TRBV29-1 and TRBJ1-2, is SAVISQKPSRDICQRGTSLTIQCQVDSQVTMMFWYRQQPGQSLTLIATANQGSEATYESGFVIDKFPISRPNLTFSTLTVSNMSPEDSSIYLCSVGGQKNPANYGYTFGSGTRLTVV.

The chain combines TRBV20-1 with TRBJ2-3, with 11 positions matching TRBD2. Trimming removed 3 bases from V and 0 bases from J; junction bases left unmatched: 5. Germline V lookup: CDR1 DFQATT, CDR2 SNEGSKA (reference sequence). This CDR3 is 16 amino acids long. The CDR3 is CSARSLAGGSTDTQYF. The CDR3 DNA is TGCAGTGCTAGGTCGCTAGCGGGGGGAAGCACAGATACGCAGTATTTT.

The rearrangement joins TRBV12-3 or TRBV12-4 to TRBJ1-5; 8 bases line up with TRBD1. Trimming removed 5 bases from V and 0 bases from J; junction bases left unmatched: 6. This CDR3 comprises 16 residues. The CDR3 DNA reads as TGTGCCAGCAGTGGGCAGGGGGCCTATAGCAATCAGCCCCAGCATTTT. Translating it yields CASSGQGAYSNQPQHF.

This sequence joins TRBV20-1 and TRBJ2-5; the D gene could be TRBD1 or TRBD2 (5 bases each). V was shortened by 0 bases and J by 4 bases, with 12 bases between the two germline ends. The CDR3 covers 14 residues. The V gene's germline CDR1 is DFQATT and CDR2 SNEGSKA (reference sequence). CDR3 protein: CSARDRGVVETQYF. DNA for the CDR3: TGCAGTGCTAGAGATAGAGGGGTGGTAGAGACCCAGTACTTC.

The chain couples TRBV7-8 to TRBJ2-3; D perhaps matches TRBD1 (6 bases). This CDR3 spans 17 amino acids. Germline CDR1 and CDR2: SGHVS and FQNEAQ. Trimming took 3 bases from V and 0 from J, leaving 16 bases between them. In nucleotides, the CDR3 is TGTGCCAGCAGCTTCTCCCCAGGGACAACTAGCACAGATACGCAGTATTTT. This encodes CASSFSPGTTSTDTQYF.

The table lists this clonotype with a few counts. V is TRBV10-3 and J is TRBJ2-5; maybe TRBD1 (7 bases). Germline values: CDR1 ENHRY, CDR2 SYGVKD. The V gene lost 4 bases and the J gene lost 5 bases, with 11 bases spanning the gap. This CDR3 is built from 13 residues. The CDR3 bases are TGTGCCATCAGTGGACAGGGAGGTGAGACCCAGTACTTC. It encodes CAISGQGGETQYF.

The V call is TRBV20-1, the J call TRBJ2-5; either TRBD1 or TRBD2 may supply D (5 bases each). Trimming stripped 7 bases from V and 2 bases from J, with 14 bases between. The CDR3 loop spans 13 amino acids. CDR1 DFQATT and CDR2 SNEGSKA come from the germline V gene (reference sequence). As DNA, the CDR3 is TGCAGTGTGGACTCTGGGGCACAAGAGACCCAGTACTTC. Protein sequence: CSVDSGAQETQYF.

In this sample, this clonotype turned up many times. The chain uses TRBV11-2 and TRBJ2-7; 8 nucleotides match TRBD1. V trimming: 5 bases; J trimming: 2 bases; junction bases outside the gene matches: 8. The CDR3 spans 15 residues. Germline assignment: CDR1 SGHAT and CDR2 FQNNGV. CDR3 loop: CASSTDRGPTYEQYF. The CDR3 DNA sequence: TGTGCCAGCAGCACCGACAGGGGCCCAACCTACGAGCAGTACTTC.

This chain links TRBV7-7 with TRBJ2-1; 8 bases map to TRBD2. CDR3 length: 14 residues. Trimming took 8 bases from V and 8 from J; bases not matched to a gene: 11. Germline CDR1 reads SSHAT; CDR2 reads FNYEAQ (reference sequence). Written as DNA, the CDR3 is TGTGCCAGCGGTGGCGGGGGGCCTTTGCATGAGCAGTTCTTC. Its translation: CASGGGGPLHEQFF.

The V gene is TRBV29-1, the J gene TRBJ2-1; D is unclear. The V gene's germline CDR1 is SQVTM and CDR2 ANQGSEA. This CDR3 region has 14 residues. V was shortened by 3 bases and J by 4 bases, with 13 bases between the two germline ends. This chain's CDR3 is CSVDGLVRYNEQFF. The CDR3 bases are TGCAGCGTTGACGGCCTAGTTCGTTACAATGAGCAGTTCTTC.

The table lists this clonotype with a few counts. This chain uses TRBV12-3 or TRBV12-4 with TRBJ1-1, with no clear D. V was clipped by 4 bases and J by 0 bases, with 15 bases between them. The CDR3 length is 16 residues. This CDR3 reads CASSSTAGTMNTEAFF. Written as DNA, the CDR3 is TGTGCCAGCAGTTCAACAGCAGGAACAATGAACACTGAAGCTTTCTTT.

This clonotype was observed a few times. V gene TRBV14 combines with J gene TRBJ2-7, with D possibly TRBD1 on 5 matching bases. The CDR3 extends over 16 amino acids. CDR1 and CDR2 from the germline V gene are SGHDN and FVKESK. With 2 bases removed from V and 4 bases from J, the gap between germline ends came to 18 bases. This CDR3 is CASSQHTGQILYEQYF. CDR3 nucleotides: TGTGCCAGCAGCCAACATACAGGCCAAATCTTATACGAGCAGTACTTC.

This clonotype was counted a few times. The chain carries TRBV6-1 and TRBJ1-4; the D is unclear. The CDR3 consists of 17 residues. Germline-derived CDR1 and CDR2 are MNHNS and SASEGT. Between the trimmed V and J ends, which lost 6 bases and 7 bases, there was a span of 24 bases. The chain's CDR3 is CASRKVKTSQRGEKLFF. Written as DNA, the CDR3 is TGTGCCAGCAGAAAAGTAAAGACTTCACAACGGGGTGAAAAACTGTTTTTT.

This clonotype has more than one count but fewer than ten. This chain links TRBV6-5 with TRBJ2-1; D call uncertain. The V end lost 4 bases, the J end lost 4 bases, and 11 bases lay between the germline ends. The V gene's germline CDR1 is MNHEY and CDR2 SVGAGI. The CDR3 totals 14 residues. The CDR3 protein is CASSSPTSYNEQFF. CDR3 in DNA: TGTGCCAGCAGTTCCCCGACATCTTACAATGAGCAGTTCTTC.

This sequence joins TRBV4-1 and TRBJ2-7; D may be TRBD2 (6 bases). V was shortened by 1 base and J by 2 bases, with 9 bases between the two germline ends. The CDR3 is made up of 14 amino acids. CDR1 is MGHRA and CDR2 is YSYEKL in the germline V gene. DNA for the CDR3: TGCGCCAGCAGCCAAGGGGGGGTCACCTACGAGCAGTACTTC. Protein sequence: CASSQGGVTYEQYF.

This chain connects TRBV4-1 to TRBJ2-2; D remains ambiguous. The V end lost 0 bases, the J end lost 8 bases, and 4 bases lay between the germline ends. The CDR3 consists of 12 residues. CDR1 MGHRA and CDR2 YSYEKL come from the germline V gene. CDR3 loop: CASSQELGELFF. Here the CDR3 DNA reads TGCGCCAGCAGCCAAGAACTAGGGGAGCTGTTTTTT.

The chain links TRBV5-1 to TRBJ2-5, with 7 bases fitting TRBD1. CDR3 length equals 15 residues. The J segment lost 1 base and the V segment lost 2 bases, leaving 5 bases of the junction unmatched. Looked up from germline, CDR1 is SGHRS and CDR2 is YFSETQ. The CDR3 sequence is CASSLVTGVQETQYF. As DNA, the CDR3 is TGCGCCAGCAGCTTAGTAACAGGGGTCCAAGAGACCCAGTACTTC.

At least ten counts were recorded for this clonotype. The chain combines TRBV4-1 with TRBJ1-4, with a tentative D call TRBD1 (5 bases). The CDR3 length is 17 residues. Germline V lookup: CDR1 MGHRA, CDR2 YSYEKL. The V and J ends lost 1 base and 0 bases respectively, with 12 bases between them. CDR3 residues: CASSQGTGVATNEKLFF. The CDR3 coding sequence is TGCGCCAGCAGCCAAGGTACAGGCGTTGCAACTAATGAAAAACTGTTTTTT.

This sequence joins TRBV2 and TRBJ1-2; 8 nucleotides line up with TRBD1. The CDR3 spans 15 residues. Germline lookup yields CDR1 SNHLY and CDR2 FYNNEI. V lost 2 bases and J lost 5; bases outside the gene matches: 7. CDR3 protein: CASSESGQGAYGYTF. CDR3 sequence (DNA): TGTGCCAGCAGTGAATCCGGCCAGGGGGCATATGGCTACACCTTC.

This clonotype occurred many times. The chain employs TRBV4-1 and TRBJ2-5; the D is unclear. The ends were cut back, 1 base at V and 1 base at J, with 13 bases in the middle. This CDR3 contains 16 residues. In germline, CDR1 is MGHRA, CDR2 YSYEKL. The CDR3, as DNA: TGCGCCAGCAGCCAAGTGGCCTTGGGGTTCCAAGAGACCCAGTACTTC. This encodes CASSQVALGFQETQYF.

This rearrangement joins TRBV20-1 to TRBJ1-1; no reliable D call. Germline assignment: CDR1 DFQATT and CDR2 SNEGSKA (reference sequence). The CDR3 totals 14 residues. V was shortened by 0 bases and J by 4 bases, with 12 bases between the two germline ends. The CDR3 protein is CSARDGSTVTEAFF. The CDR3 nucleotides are TGCAGTGCTAGAGATGGGAGTACGGTCACTGAAGCTTTCTTT.

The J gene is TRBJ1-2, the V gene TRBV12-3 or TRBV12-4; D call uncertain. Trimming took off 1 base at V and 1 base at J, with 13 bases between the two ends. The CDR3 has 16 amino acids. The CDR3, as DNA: TGTGCCAGCAGTTTAGGAGGGCGGCCACTTAACTATGGCTACACCTTC. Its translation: CASSLGGRPLNYGYTF.